What follows is one T cell receptor beta chain and its context. 13 Jbeta primers and 60 Vbeta primers were used for the PCR. Assay: immunoSEQ multiplex PCR; the TCRdb copy retains only in-frame clones and omits some. The table has roughly 130,000 clones, roughly 77% seen once. This entry comes from a study of cytomegalovirus exposure and HLA in healthy donors. Specimen: PBMCs. This TCR was sampled from a female donor in good health and CMV-seronegative.

In DNA, the CDR3 is TGTGCCAGCAGTTTCTCAAGTAGCGGGGACGTAGTTTATGGCTACACCTTC. Translating it yields CASSFSSSGDVVYGYTF. The genes are TRBV27 and TRBJ1-2, with D maybe TRBD1 (5 bases). Trimming removed 3 bases at V and 5 bases at J, with 22 bases between. Germline V gives CDR1 MNHEY, CDR2 SMNVEV (reference sequence). The CDR3 length is 17 residues.